This T cell receptor beta chain was captured in a study of T cells in Graves' hyperthyroidism and ophthalmopathy (dated by TCRdb to between 2019 and 2020). Study-level background: Peripheral blood samples were taken at initial diagnosis, before any treatment was given. To identify distinguishing TCR V-J signatures, a discovery cohort of about 100 patients was used, comprising 43 with Graves' ophthalmopathy and 55 to 65 with stable Graves' hyperthyroidism. Prospective prediction of ophthalmopathy was tested in an independent validation cohort consisting of 18 to 20 hyperthyroidism patients and some 16 patients who later progressed to ophthalmopathy. The 80 to 100 discovery patients were randomly divided into training and test sets at a 7:3 ratio. The study also compared thyroid tissue and blood T-cell repertoires from about six Graves' hyperthyroidism patients. Once sampling was done, hyperthyroidism patients were given methimazole at a starting dose of 30 mg daily, whereas ophthalmopathy patients were given high-dose intravenous methylprednisolone. The paper describes TCR Vbeta CDR3 sequencing of 130 to 150 peripheral blood samples, made up of 43 ophthalmopathy patients, roughly 72 hyperthyroidism patients and some 17 progressor patients.

Ophthalmopathy patients had moderately to severely active disease, with a Clinical Activity Score of 3 or more, a NOSPECS grade of 4 or more, and a disease duration of less than 3 months. Any patient with an uncontrolled infection, another autoimmune disease, pregnancy or lactation was excluded. Diagnoses were based on clinical symptoms, serum thyroxine and TRAb, thyroid ultrasound and orbital computed tomography. PBMCs were isolated from 8 to 10 ml of fresh peripheral blood by Ficoll-Paque density gradient centrifugation. Total RNA was extracted with Trizol reagent, and quality was checked on an Agilent 2100 Bioanalyzer. Overall results and qualifications from the work: No statistical method was used to set the sample size in advance, and investigators knew the group allocation. In validation, the model predicted progression to ophthalmopathy a median of roughly 6.1 months before onset, with around 70% sensitivity and nearly 75% specificity. Blood samples also contained most of the expanded thyroid clonotypes (frequency above 0.001), which suggests that blood repertoires may reflect thyroid immune responses. A 13 V-J signature model separated ophthalmopathy from stable hyperthyroidism, with around 88% sensitivity and 81.08% specificity in cross-validation and 80%/75% in testing.

V and J lose 1 base and 3 bases, and a span of 15 bases separates them. The CDR3 holds 16 amino acids from the cysteine to the phenylalanine. Solely the CDR3 DNA is kept, with 48 bases framed from the first base. In the germline V gene (reference sequence), CDR1 corresponds to LNHDA and CDR2 to SQIVND. On this clonotype: What antigen it recognizes has not been identified. Base-call qualities are not available, and no considerably larger clone is one nucleotide away.

TCR beta CDR3 regions were amplified from RNA transcripts. The first round of RT-PCR for the TCR CDR3 was performed with the HTBI primer set and the Qiagen OneStep RT-PCR kit. A second multiplex PCR round built the libraries, followed by size selection and purification. Sequencing of the libraries was done on an Illumina HiSeq2000 using paired-end 100 bp reads. Concerning the study's data processing: SOAPnuke was used to process the raw data, removing reads that contained adapters or uncalled bases, had a mean Phred below 15, or lacked an exact match to the constant primer or identifier. COPE v1.2.5 was used to merge the high-quality paired reads, and each unique nucleotide sequence was defined as a clonotype. Clonotypes were aligned to IMGT TRBV, TRBD and TRBJ reference segments using MiTCR v1.1. The analysis included only V-J combinations with a frequency above 0.0001, which together covered 99% to 99.2% of the repertoires. The TCS score was defined as F50 (clonal expansion) divided by E x V (chaos), with BLOSUM62-based TCRdist calculated between CDR3 peptides within each V-J. Welch's t-statistics and random forest reduced around 520 V-J features to 10 to 15, which were used in a naive Bayes classifier (R e1071). TCRdb itself trimmed the public reads at Q25 with fastp, ran MiXCR and retained productive beta chains. Each record represents a unique CDR3 protein, reported with the most common genes and DNA among its rows. The V and J calls shown here were made by TCRdb, not taken from the authors' results. The sample records about 640,000 distinct CDR3 sequences, more than 20% of which are singletons. The ten largest clones take up roughly a third of the sample.

The TCR comes from a man aged 25 to 40 with Graves' ophthalmopathy. The sequencing sample was made of blood. The chain employs TRBV19 and TRBJ1-1, with TRBD1 tentatively as D gene (6 bases match). The CDR3 is CASSIGRWKGDTEAFF. The DNA is as follows: TGTGCCAGTAGTATAGGACGGTGGAAGGGGGACACTGAAGCTTTCTTT.